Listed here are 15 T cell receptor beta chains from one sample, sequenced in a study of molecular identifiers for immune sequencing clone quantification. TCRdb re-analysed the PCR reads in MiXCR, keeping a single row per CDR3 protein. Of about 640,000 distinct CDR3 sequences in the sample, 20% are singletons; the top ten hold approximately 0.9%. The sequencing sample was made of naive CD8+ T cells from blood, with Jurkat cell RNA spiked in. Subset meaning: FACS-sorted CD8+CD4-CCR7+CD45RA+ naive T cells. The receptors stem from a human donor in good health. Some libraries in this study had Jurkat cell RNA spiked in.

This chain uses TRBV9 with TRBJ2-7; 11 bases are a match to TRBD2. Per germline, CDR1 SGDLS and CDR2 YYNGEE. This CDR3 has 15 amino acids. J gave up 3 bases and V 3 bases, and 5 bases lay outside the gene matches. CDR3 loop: CASSGGTSGYYEQYF. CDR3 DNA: TGTGCCAGCAGCGGCGGGACTAGCGGTTACTACGAGCAGTACTTC.

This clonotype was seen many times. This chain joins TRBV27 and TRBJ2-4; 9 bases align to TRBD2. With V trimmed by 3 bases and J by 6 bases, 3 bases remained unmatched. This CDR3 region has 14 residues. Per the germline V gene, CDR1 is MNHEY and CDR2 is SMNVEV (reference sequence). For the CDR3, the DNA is TGTGCCAGCAGTTTTTTTAGCGGGGGAAACATTCAGTACTTC. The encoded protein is CASSFFSGGNIQYF.

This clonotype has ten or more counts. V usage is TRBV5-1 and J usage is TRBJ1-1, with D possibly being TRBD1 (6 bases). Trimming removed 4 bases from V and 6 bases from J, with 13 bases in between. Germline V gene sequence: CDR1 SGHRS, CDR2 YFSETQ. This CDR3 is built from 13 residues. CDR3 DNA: TGCGCCAGCAGCATAGCAGGGGCGGCTGAAGCTTTCTTT. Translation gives CASSIAGAAEAFF.

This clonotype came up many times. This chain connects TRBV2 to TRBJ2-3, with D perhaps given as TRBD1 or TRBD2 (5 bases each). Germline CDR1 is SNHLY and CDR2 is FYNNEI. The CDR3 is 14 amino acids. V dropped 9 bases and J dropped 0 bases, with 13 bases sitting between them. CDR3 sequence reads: CARTGTGSTDTQYF. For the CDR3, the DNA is TGTGCCAGAACCGGGACGGGTAGCACAGATACGCAGTATTTT.

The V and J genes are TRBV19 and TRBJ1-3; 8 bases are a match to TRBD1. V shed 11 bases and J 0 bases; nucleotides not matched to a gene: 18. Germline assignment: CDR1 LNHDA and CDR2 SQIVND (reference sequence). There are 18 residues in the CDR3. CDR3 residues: CAGKGQELLRNSGNTIYF. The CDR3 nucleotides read TGTGCCGGCAAGGGACAGGAACTTCTGAGAAACTCTGGAAACACCATATATTTT.

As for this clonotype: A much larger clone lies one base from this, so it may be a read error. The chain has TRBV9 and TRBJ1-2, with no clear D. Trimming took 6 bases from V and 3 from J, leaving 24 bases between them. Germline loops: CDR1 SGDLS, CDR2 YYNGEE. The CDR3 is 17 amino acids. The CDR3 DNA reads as TGTGCCAGCAACATTCCCCGAGATAGAGGAGCTGACTATGGCTACACCTTC. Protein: CASNIPRDRGADYGYTF.

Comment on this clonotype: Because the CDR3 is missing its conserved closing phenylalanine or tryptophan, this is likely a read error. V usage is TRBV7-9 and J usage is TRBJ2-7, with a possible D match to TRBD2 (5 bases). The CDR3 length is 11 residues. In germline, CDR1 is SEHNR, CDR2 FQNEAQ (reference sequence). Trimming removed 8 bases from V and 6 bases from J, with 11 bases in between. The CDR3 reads CASFIRGEQYS. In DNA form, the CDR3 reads TGTGCCAGCTTCATCCGGGGCGAGCAGTACTCC.

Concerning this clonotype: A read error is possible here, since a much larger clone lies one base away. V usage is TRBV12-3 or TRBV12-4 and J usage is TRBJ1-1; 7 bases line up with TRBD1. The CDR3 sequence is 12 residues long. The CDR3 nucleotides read TGTGCCACTGACAGGGATAACATTGAAGCTTTCTTT. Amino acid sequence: CATDRDNIEAFF.

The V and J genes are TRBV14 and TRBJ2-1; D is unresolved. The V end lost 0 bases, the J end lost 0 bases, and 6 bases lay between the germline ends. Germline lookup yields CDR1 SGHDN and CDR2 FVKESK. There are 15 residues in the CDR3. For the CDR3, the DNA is TGTGCCAGCAGCCAAGATTTGGCCTCCTACAATGAGCAGTTCTTC. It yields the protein CASSQDLASYNEQFF.

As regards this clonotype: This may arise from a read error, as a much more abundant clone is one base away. CDR3 nucleotides: TGTGCCAGCAGTCGAGGGGTACAGTACGAGCAGTGCTTC. This gives the protein CASSRGVQYEQCF. This sequence joins TRBV27 and TRBJ2-7; D is possibly TRBD1 or TRBD2 (5 bases each). This CDR3 region has 13 residues. Germline-derived CDR1 and CDR2 are MNHEY and SMNVEV (reference sequence).

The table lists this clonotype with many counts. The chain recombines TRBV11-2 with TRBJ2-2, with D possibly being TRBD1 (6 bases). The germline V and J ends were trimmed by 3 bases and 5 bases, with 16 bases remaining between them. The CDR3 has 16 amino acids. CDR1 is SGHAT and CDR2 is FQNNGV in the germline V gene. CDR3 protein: CASSFFRDMQTGELFF. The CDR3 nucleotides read TGTGCCAGCAGCTTTTTTCGGGACATGCAGACCGGGGAGCTGTTTTTT.

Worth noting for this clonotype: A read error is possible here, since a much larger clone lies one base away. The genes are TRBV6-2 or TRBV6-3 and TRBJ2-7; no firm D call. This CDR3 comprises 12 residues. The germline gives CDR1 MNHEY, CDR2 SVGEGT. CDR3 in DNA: TGTGCCTGCAGTTACTCGACTTTCCCCCAGTACTTC. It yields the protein CACSYSTFPQYF.

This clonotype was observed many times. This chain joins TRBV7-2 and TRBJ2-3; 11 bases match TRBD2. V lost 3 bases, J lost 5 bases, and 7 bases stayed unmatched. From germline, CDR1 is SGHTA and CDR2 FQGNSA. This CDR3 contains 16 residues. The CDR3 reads CASSFSGRATIDTQYF. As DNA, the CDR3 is TGTGCCAGCAGCTTTAGCGGGAGGGCCACGATAGATACGCAGTATTTT. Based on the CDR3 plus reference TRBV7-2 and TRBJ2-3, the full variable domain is GAGVSQSPSNKVTEKGKDVELRCDPISGHTALYWYRQSLGQGLEFLIYFQGNSAPDKSGLPSDRFSAERTGGSVSTLTIQRTQQEDSAVYLCASSFSGRATIDTQYFGPGTRLTVL.

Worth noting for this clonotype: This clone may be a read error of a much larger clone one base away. The CDR3 here is CASSLDGNPGANVLTF. In nucleotides, the CDR3 is TGTGCCAGCAGCTTGGACGGGAACCCTGGGGCCAACGTCCTGACTTTC. The chain combines TRBV5-3 with TRBJ2-6; weak D call: TRBD2 (5 bases). TRBV5-3 is assigned to the ORF class and has an uncertain function. The CDR3 has 16 amino acids.

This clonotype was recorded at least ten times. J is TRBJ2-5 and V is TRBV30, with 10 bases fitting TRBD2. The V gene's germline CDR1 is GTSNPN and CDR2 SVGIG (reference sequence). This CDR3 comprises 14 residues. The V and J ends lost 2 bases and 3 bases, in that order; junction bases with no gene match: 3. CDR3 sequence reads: CAWSLTSGEETQYF. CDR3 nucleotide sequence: TGTGCCTGGAGTTTAACTAGCGGGGAAGAGACCCAGTACTTC.